Shown below are 15 T cell receptor beta chains from a single sample sequenced in a study of PD-L1 blockade in urothelial cancer. Measured with immunoSEQ multiplex PCR; TCRdb has only the in-frame clones, and not every one. The sample includes about 50,000 clones, about 90% of them seen just once. Time point in this sample: peripheral blood 6 weeks after treatment start. The material sequenced was PBMCs, taken around atezolizumab (anti-PD-L1) treatment. These receptors all come from a man in his sixties with urothelial cancer.

A remark on this clone: Relative to the germline gene, one junction end is altered; a read error may explain this. J is TRBJ2-3 and V is TRBV4-3; 9 bases are a match to TRBD2. Germline CDR1 and CDR2: LGHNA and YSLEER. The CDR3 covers 16 residues. The CDR3, as DNA: TGCGCCAGCAGCCAAGATCGGTGGATTAGCGGGGGCCCCGATAGTTTT. Its protein is CASSQDRWISGGPDSF.

The chain recombines TRBV2 with TRBJ1-2, with TRBD1 matching over 7 bases. CDR1 and CDR2 (germline): SNHLY, FYNNEI. The CDR3 runs 15 residues. The junction had 16 bases not matched to a gene; V was cut back by 5 bases and J by 10 bases. CDR3 protein: CASSTRTTGQSPYTF. The CDR3 DNA follows: TGTGCCAGCAGTACCCGAACTACGGGACAGTCACCCTACACCTTC.

The chain couples TRBV10-2 to TRBJ2-3; 9 bases fit TRBD2. J lost 1 base, V lost 2 bases, and 10 bases had no gene match. The CDR3 extends over 18 amino acids. Germline assignment: CDR1 WSHSY and CDR2 SAAADI. The CDR3 is CASSERASGVRGTDTQYF. The CDR3 DNA is TGCGCCAGCAGTGAGAGGGCTAGCGGGGTGCGCGGCACAGATACGCAGTATTTT.

In DNA, the CDR3 is TGTGCCAGCAGCTTAGCCCGGGAAGGAAACACCATATATTTT. Its protein is CASSLAREGNTIYF. The chain employs TRBV7-2 and TRBJ1-3; D uncertain. Trimming left V 0 bases short and J 4 bases short, with 7 bases between. Looked up from germline, CDR1 is SGHTA and CDR2 is FQGNSA. This CDR3 region has 14 residues. Variable domain in full (rest from reference TRBV7-2 and TRBJ1-3): GAGVSQSPSNKVTEKGKDVELRCDPISGHTALYWYRQSLGQGLEFLIYFQGNSAPDKSGLPSDRFSAERTGGSVSTLTIQRTQQEDSAVYLCASSLAREGNTIYFGEGSWLTVV.

V is TRBV12-5 and J is TRBJ1-1; 7 positions match TRBD1. CDR3 length: 14 amino acids. The germline gives CDR1 LGHNT, CDR2 FRNRAP. V lost 4 bases to trimming and J lost 3 bases; unmatched junction nucleotides: 5. The CDR3 is CASGSQGGYTEAFF. CDR3 nucleotides: TGTGCTAGTGGTTCTCAGGGGGGTTACACTGAAGCTTTCTTT.

The rearrangement uses TRBV18 and TRBJ2-6; 7 nucleotides line up with TRBD1. V shed 5 bases, J shed 0 bases, and the junction held 4 bases outside the gene matches. Per the germline V gene, CDR1 is KGHSH and CDR2 is LQKENI. The CDR3 loop spans 16 amino acids. CDR3 sequence (DNA): TGTGCCAGCTCATCGGGACAGAGCTCTGGGGCCAACGTCCTGACTTTC. Residues: CASSSGQSSGANVLTF.

The V call is TRBV7-2, the J call TRBJ1-4; the D gene is possibly TRBD1 (6 bases). Germline assignment: CDR1 SGHTA and CDR2 FQGNSA. Trimming cost V 6 bases and J 3 bases, with 14 bases left between them. This CDR3 has 15 amino acids. The CDR3 is CASSPETGSNEKLFF. CDR3 DNA: TGTGCCAGCAGTCCCGAGACAGGATCTAATGAAAAACTGTTTTTT. Complete variable domain (other parts from reference TRBV7-2 and TRBJ1-4): GAGVSQSPSNKVTEKGKDVELRCDPISGHTALYWYRQSLGQGLEFLIYFQGNSAPDKSGLPSDRFSAERTGGSVSTLTIQRTQQEDSAVYLCASSPETGSNEKLFFGSGTQLSVL.

The V and J genes are TRBV5-1 and TRBJ2-3; TRBD2 matches at 7 bases. The CDR3 runs to 16 residues. In germline, CDR1 is SGHRS, CDR2 YFSETQ. Trimming removed 1 base from V and 3 bases from J; junction bases left unmatched: 8. The CDR3 sequence: CASSLSTSVRTDTQYF. Written as DNA, the CDR3 is TGCGCCAGCAGCTTGTCAACTAGCGTCAGGACAGATACGCAGTATTTT.

This clone was counted once. The chain couples TRBV5-6 to TRBJ1-5, with TRBD1 matching 9 bases. The CDR3 has 15 residues. The germline V gene encodes CDR1 SGHDT and CDR2 YYEEEE. V dropped 0 bases and J dropped 6; count of bases not matched to a gene: 4. In DNA form, the CDR3 reads TGTGCCAGCAGCTTGGTGGGGGGACAGGGTCAGCCCCAGCATTTT. Amino acids: CASSLVGGQGQPQHF.

This clone was counted between two and nine times. The V and J genes are TRBV5-4 and TRBJ2-2, with TRBD2 identical over 15 bases. The CDR3 length is 15 residues. V was clipped by 4 bases and J by 7 bases; unmatched bases: 2. CDR1 SGHNT and CDR2 YYREEE come from the germline V gene (reference sequence). CDR3 coding DNA: TGTGCCAGCAGCGGACTAGCGGGGGGGGGCGGGGAGCTGTTTTTT. It encodes CASSGLAGGGGELFF.

The V call is TRBV7-9, the J call TRBJ1-1; TRBD1 might be the D (6 bases). This CDR3 is built from 13 residues. V lost 5 bases and J lost 4, with 11 bases in between. The germline V gene encodes CDR1 SEHNR and CDR2 FQNEAQ (reference sequence). For the CDR3, the DNA is TGTGCCAGCAGCCGACAGGTTCGCACTGAAGCTTTCTTT. Amino acid sequence: CASSRQVRTEAFF.

This clone is a singleton in its sample. CDR3 in amino acids: CASVLYNEQFF. CDR3 sequence (DNA): TGTGCCAGCGTCTTATACAATGAGCAGTTCTTC. The chain is built from TRBV6-6 and TRBJ2-1; no reliable D call. CDR3 length: 11 amino acids. The V end lost 8 bases, the J end lost 4 bases, and 6 bases lay between the germline ends. The V gene's germline CDR1 is MNHNY and CDR2 SVGAGI (reference sequence).

The chain employs TRBV11-2 and TRBJ2-7, with D tentatively TRBD2 (6 bases). CDR1 is SGHAT and CDR2 is FQNNGV in the germline V gene. The CDR3 extends over 16 amino acids. Trimming stripped 5 bases from V and 6 bases from J, with 23 bases between. The CDR3 region has the DNA TGTGCCAGCAGCGCCGCGGGATCATGGCTACGAGGCGAGCAGTACTTC. Translated: CASSAAGSWLRGEQYF.

The chain joins TRBV6-5 to TRBJ2-2, with TRBD2 matching 8 bases. The CDR3 spans 15 residues. Germline lookup yields CDR1 MNHEY and CDR2 SVGAGI. With 2 bases clipped from V and 4 bases from J, the junction kept 3 bases outside the gene matches. The CDR3 loop is CASSYGLAGTGELFF. CDR3 bases: TGTGCCAGCAGTTACGGACTAGCTGGCACCGGGGAGCTGTTTTTT.

The chain joins TRBV5-5 to TRBJ1-2, with 8 bases aligning to TRBD1. The CDR3 covers 13 residues. V was pared by 3 bases and J by 4 bases, with 2 bases of the junction left unmatched. Germline lookup yields CDR1 SGHKS and CDR2 YYEKEE (reference sequence). CDR3 nucleotide sequence: TGTGCCAGCAGCTCTGACAGGGGCTATGGCTACACCTTC. This encodes CASSSDRGYGYTF.